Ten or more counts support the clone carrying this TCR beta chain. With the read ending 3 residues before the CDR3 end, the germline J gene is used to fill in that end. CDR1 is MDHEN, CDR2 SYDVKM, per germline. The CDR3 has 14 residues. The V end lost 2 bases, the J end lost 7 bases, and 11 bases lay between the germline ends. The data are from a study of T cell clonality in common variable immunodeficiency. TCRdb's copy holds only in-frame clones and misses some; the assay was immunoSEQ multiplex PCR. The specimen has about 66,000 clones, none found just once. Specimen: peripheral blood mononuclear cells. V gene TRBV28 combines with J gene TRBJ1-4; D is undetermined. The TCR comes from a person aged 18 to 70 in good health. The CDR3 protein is CASSLAGMGEKLFF. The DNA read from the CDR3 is TGTGCCAGCAGTTTAGCGGGGATGGGTGAAAAA.